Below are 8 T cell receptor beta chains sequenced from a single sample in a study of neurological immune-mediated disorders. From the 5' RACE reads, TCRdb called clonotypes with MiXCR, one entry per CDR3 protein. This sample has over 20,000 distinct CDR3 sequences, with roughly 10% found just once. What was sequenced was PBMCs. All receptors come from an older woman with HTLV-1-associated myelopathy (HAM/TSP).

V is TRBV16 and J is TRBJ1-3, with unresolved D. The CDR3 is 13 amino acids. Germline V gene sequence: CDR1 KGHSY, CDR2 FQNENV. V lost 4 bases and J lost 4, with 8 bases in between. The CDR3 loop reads CASSPTRGNTIYF. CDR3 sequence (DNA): TGTGCCAGCAGCCCTACCAGGGGAAACACCATATATTTT.

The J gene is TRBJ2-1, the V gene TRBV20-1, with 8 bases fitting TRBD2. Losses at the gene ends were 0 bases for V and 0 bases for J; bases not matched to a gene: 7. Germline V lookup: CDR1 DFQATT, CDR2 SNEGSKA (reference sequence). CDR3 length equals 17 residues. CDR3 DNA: TGCAGTGCTAGAGATGAGGAGCGGGGGAGCTCCTACAATGAGCAGTTCTTC. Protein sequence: CSARDEERGSSYNEQFF.

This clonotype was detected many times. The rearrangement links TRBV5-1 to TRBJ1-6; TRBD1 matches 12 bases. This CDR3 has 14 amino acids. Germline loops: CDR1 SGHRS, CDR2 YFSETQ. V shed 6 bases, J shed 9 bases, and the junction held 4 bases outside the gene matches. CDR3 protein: CASTRDRGPSPLHF. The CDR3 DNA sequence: TGCGCCAGCACCCGGGACAGGGGGCCTTCACCCCTCCACTTT.

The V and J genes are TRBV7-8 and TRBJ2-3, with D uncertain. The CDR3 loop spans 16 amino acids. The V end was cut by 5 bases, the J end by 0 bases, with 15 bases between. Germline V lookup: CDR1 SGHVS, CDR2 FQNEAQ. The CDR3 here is CASSLVRLLSTDTQYF. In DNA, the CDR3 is TGTGCCAGCAGCCTAGTGCGGCTACTAAGCACAGATACGCAGTATTTT. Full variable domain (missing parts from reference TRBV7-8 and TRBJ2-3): GAGVSQSPRYKVAKRGQDVALRCDPISGHVSLFWYQQALGQGPEFLTYFQNEAQLDKSGLPSDRFFAERPEGSVSTLKIQRTQQEDSAVYLCASSLVRLLSTDTQYFGPGTRLTVL.

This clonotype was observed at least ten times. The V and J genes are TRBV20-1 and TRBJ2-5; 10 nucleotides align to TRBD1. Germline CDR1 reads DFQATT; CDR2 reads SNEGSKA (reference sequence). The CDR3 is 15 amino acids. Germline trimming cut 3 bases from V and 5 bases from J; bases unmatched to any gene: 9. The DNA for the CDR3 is TGCAGTGCTAGCCCCCGACAGGGGGCCGGCGAGACCCAGTACTTC. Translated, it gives CSASPRQGAGETQYF.

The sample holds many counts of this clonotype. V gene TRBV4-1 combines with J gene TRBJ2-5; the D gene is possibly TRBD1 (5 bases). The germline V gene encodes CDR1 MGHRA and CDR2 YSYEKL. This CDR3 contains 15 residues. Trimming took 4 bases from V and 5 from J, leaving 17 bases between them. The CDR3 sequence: CASSLTLQDSETQYF. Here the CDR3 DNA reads TGCGCCAGCAGCCTAACCCTACAGGATAGCGAGACCCAGTACTTC.

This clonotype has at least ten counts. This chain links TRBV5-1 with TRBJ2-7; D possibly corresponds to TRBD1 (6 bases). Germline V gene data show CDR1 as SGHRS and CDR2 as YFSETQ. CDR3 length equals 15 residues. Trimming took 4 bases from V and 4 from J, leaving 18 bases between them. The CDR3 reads CASSVGPGEMYEQYF. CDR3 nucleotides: TGCGCCAGCAGCGTCGGCCCAGGGGAAATGTACGAGCAGTACTTC.

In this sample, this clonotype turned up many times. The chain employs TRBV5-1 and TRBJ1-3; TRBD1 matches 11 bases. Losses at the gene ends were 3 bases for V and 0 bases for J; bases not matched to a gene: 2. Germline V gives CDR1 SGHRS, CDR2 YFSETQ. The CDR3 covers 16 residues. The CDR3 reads CASSWTGGNSGNTIYF. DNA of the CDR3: TGCGCCAGCAGCTGGACAGGGGGCAACTCTGGAAACACCATATATTTT.